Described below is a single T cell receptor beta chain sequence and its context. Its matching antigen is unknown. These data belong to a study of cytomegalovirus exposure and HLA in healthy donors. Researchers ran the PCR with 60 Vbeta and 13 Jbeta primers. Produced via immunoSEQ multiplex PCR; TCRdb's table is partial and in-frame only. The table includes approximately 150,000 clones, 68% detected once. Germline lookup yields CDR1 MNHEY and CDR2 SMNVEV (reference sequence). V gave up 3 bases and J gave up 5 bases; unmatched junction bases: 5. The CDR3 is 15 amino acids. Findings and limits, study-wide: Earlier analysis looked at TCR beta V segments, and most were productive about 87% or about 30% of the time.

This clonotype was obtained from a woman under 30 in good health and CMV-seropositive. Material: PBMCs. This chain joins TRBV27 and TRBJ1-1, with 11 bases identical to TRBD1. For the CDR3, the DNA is TGTGCCAGCAGTTTGAGGACAGGGGGCAGGACTGAAGCTTTCTTT. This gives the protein CASSLRTGGRTEAFF.